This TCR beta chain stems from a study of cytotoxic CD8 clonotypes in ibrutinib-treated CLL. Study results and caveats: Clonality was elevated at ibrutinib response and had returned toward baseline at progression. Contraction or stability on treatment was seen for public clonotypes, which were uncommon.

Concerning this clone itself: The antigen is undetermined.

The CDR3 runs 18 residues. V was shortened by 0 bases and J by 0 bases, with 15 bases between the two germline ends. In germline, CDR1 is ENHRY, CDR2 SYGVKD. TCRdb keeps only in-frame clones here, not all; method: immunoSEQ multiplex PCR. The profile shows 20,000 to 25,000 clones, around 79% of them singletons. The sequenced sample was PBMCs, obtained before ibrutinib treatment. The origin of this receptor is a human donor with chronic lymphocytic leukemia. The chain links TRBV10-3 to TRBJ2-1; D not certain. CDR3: CAISESLGTASSYNEQFF. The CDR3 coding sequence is TGTGCCATCAGTGAGTCCCTGGGAACAGCGAGCTCCTACAATGAGCAGTTCTTC.